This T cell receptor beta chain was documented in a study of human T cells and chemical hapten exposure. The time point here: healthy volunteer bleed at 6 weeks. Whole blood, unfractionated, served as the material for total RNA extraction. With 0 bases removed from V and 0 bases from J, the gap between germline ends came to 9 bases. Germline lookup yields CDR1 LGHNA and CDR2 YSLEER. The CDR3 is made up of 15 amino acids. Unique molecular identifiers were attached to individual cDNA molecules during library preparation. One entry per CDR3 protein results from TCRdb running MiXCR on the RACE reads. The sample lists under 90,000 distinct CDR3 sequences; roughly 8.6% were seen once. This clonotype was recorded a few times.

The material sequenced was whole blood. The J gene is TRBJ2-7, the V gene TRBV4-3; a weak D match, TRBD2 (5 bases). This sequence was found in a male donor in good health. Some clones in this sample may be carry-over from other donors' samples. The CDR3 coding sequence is TGCGCCAGCAGCCAAGAGGGGAGCTCCTCCTACGAGCAGTACTTC. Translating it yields CASSQEGSSSYEQYF.